Given below is one TCR beta chain in context. Original handling: Amplification of reference gene primers was used by the study to estimate nucleated cell counts. TCRdb keeps only in-frame clones here, not all; method: immunoSEQ multiplex PCR. That table is the source of V, J and clone size, and D and trimming were worked out from the DNA. The sample lists some 140,000 clones, approximately 90% occurring once. This record belongs to a study of blood T cell repertoires in COVID-19. For the study at large: COVID-19 samples collected from the United States, Italy and Spain covered acute and convalescent phases. T cells, B-cell-depleted T cells, or PBMCs supplied cDNA or gDNA.

CDR1 is MNHEY, CDR2 SMNVEV, per germline (reference sequence). CDR3 length: 12 residues. The V segment lost 6 bases and the J segment 8 bases; nucleotides outside the gene matches: 4. This clonotype originated in a man in his 70s with active COVID-19. The material sequenced was peripheral blood. This rearrangement joins TRBV27 to TRBJ1-2; 9 bases match TRBD1. The CDR3 coding sequence is TGTGCCAGCAGGACCGGACAGGGGGGCTACACCTTC. It specifies CASRTGQGGYTF.